Listed below are T cell receptor beta chains from one sample, sequenced in a study of T cells in Graves' hyperthyroidism and ophthalmopathy. Using its own MiXCR run on the multiplex PCR reads, TCRdb lists one record per CDR3 protein. The data show around 400,000 distinct CDR3 sequences, roughly 13% seen once. Sequencing was carried out using blood. Receptor source: a woman aged 18-29 years with Graves' hyperthyroidism. Both conserved end residues are part of each CDR3. Fields, in order: V gene, clone size, CDR3 length, CDR3 protein. The listing skips clone size in some rows; elsewhere it reads once, few, many or a size class.

v_gene: TRBV3-1; abundance: many; len: 12; CDR3aa: CASGEGTDTQYF
v_gene: TRBV4-1; abundance: .; len: 15; CDR3aa: CASSQVSSGADTQYF
v_gene: TRBV19; abundance: few; len: 14; CDR3aa: CASSIKGQGVEQYF
v_gene: TRBV12-3/TRBV12-4; abundance: .; len: 12; CDR3aa: CASSLYLYEQYF
v_gene: TRBV4-1; abundance: few; len: 15; CDR3aa: CASSQPGQSNYGYTF
v_gene: TRBV13; abundance: many; len: 16; CDR3aa: CASSLRGRGRMNEQYF
v_gene: TRBV7-9; abundance: many; len: 17; CDR3aa: CASSFLNGGANEHEQFF
v_gene: TRBV18; abundance: .; len: 18; CDR3aa: CASSPLPPPSPGANVLTF
v_gene: TRBV3-1; abundance: .; len: 16; CDR3aa: CASSHLFQRNTGELFF
v_gene: TRBV24-1; abundance: many; len: 15; CDR3aa: CATSDQGHMTDTQYF
v_gene: TRBV5-6; abundance: .; len: 14; CDR3aa: CASSLTGLNYGYTF
v_gene: TRBV7-9; abundance: many; len: 15; CDR3aa: CASSPVGGRYNEQFF
v_gene: TRBV19; abundance: few; len: 14; CDR3aa: CASSIQGRSYEQYF
v_gene: TRBV9; abundance: many; len: 15; CDR3aa: CASSVGQSGANVLTF
v_gene: TRBV7-2; abundance: few; len: 20; CDR3aa: CASSLGGTGYHNANTGELFF
v_gene: TRBV19; abundance: .; len: 13; CDR3aa: CASSTGGHYEQYF
v_gene: TRBV19; abundance: many; len: 15; CDR3aa: CASSNRAAGYNEQFF
v_gene: TRBV11-2; abundance: many; len: 14; CDR3aa: CASSPDGPNQPQHF
v_gene: TRBV7-9; abundance: .; len: 15; CDR3aa: CASSQDRQFDYGYTF
v_gene: TRBV18; abundance: .; len: 18; CDR3aa: CASSPAPGLSLGQETQYF
v_gene: TRBV6-4; abundance: .; len: 16; CDR3aa: CASSDSNLMGREAYTF
v_gene: TRBV12-3/TRBV12-4; abundance: .; len: 14; CDR3aa: CASGGGLANYGYTF
v_gene: TRBV14; abundance: many; len: 15; CDR3aa: CASSQQGLANGEQYF
v_gene: TRBV6-1; abundance: few; len: 17; CDR3aa: CASIGRSSGRGNYGYTF
v_gene: TRBV4-1; abundance: few; len: 16; CDR3aa: CASSQEGGGKLRGQYF
v_gene: TRBV4-1; abundance: few; len: 16; CDR3aa: CASSQVLAGYTDTQYF
v_gene: TRBV27; abundance: .; len: 15; CDR3aa: CASLTGTGGNSPLHF
v_gene: TRBV5-1; abundance: .; len: 13; CDR3aa: CASRGSGTDTQYF
v_gene: TRBV12-3/TRBV12-4; abundance: few; len: 12; CDR3aa: CASSFSTYEQYF
v_gene: TRBV19; abundance: .; len: 13; CDR3aa: CASADRGNQPQHF
v_gene: TRBV25-1; abundance: .; len: 16; CDR3aa: CANSRAGMGNTGELFF
v_gene: TRBV6-1; abundance: few; len: 15; CDR3aa: CASSFGQGGGQPQHF
v_gene: TRBV14; abundance: few; len: 19; CDR3aa: CASSQGSGGLRTYNSPLHF
v_gene: TRBV28; abundance: many; len: 15; CDR3aa: CAIWGGPIMNTEAFF
v_gene: TRBV7-2; abundance: many; len: 16; CDR3aa: CASSAPAGNSGNTIYF
v_gene: TRBV6-2/TRBV6-3; abundance: many; len: 15; CDR3aa: CASSYSSTVLDEQYF
v_gene: TRBV6-2/TRBV6-3; abundance: many; len: 12; CDR3aa: CASSYPVGEQYF
v_gene: TRBV11-1; abundance: many; len: 15; CDR3aa: CASSLMEETADTQYF
v_gene: TRBV28; abundance: many; len: 14; CDR3aa: CASSRSGGFDEQYF
v_gene: TRBV20-1; abundance: many; len: 15; CDR3aa: CSARMRRYSNQPQHF
v_gene: TRBV24-1; abundance: many; len: 13; CDR3aa: CATSDFRRNEQFF
v_gene: TRBV3-1; abundance: many; len: 16; CDR3aa: CASSQDRGAGQTEAFF
v_gene: TRBV11-2; abundance: many; len: 15; CDR3aa: CASSPQDRTGNTIYF
v_gene: TRBV5-6; abundance: few; len: 18; CDR3aa: CASSLGLAGGPVFGEQYF
v_gene: TRBV6-1; abundance: many; len: 15; CDR3aa: CASSGWGGQTYEQYF
v_gene: TRBV29-1; abundance: many; len: 12; CDR3aa: CSGTGGHTEAFF
v_gene: TRBV6-1; abundance: many; len: 15; CDR3aa: CASSEIGTTPGTQYF
v_gene: TRBV18; abundance: many; len: 15; CDR3aa: CASSLQAGGTDTQYF